One sample yielded the 20 T cell receptor beta chains listed below, sequenced in a study of control samples from healthy donors and cancer patients. Clones were sequenced by immunoSEQ multiplex PCR, and TCRdb holds only the in-frame ones, with some missing. The top ten hold roughly 1.5% of the sample, which has 170,000 or so clones, 85% to 95% seen once. Sequenced: blood. The receptors originated from a man younger than 35 in good health.

This clone was observed once. V gene TRBV5-1 combines with J gene TRBJ2-2; D is perhaps TRBD2 (6 bases). Germline lookup yields CDR1 SGHRS and CDR2 YFSETQ. The CDR3 is 16 residues long. V gave up 4 bases and J gave up 2 bases, with 15 bases separating them. The CDR3 sequence is CASSIDGGANTGELFF. The DNA for the CDR3 is TGCGCCAGCAGCATCGACGGGGGAGCTAACACCGGGGAGCTGTTTTTT.

The CDR3, as DNA: TGTGCCAGCAGTTCCCAAGCTCCATCTTGGCACGAGCAGTACTTC. Protein: CASSSQAPSWHEQYF. The chain employs TRBV6-5 and TRBJ2-7; D not certain. V was clipped by 4 bases and J by 5 bases, with 18 bases between them. Germline V lookup: CDR1 MNHEY, CDR2 SVGAGI. The CDR3 sequence is 15 residues long.

The chain joins TRBV6-5 to TRBJ2-1; 10 bases map to TRBD1. The CDR3 contains 15 residues. Trimming at V came to 2 bases and at J to 4 bases, leaving 2 bases not matched to a gene. The germline V gene encodes CDR1 MNHEY and CDR2 SVGAGI. The CDR3: CASSYGQGGYNEQFF. Here the CDR3 DNA reads TGTGCCAGCAGTTACGGACAGGGGGGGTACAATGAGCAGTTCTTC.

V gene TRBV19 combines with J gene TRBJ1-5; D might be TRBD1 (6 bases). This CDR3 spans 13 amino acids. Per the germline V gene, CDR1 is LNHDA and CDR2 is SQIVND (reference sequence). The germline V and J ends were trimmed by 5 bases and 7 bases, with 12 bases remaining between them. CDR3 amino acids: CASSWGLNQPQHF. CDR3 DNA: TGTGCCAGTAGTTGGGGGCTGAACCAGCCCCAGCATTTT.

J is TRBJ2-1 and V is TRBV2; D is undetermined. The CDR3 extends over 12 amino acids. Deletions cut 6 bases from V and 3 bases from J, with 6 bases between. Germline CDR1 and CDR2: SNHLY and FYNNEI. The DNA for the CDR3 is TGTGCCAGCAGACGGAGCTACAATGAGCAGTTCTTC. This sequence encodes CASRRSYNEQFF.

V is TRBV7-3 and J is TRBJ1-1; D not resolved. CDR3 length: 13 amino acids. CDR1 is SGHTA, CDR2 FQGTGA, per germline. With 4 bases removed from V and 0 bases from J, the gap between germline ends came to 6 bases. This chain's CDR3 is CASSSTLNTEAFF. The CDR3, as DNA: TGTGCCAGCAGCTCGACACTGAACACTGAAGCTTTCTTT.

The table lists this clone with a count of one. The CDR3 here is CASSQGGTPQLYSNQPQHF. The CDR3 bases are TGCGCCAGCAGCCAAGGCGGGACCCCGCAATTATATAGCAATCAGCCCCAGCATTTT. The rearrangement links TRBV4-1 to TRBJ1-5; D might be TRBD1 (5 bases). This CDR3 has 19 amino acids. The V gene lost 1 base and the J gene lost 0 bases, with 19 bases spanning the gap. Germline CDR1 is MGHRA and CDR2 is YSYEKL.

This clone was seen a single time. This chain links TRBV9 with TRBJ2-2; 9 bases fit TRBD1. Germline loops: CDR1 SGDLS, CDR2 YYNGEE. The CDR3 runs to 17 residues. J was trimmed by 1 base and V by 0 bases; bases with no gene match: 4. The CDR3 nucleotides are TGTGCCAGCAGCGTAGCACCGGGACAGGGGAACACCGGGGAGCTGTTTTTT. Encoded protein: CASSVAPGQGNTGELFF.

The chain joins TRBV19 to TRBJ1-1; tentatively, D is TRBD1 (6 bases). CDR1 LNHDA and CDR2 SQIVND come from the germline V gene (reference sequence). CDR3 length equals 14 residues. Trimming took off 7 bases at V and 5 bases at J, with 17 bases between the two ends. DNA of the CDR3: TGTGCCAGTACCAAAAACAGGGCGGGAACTGAAGCTTTCTTT. Translation: CASTKNRAGTEAFF.

This sequence joins TRBV18 and TRBJ1-1, with D perhaps TRBD1 (5 bases). This CDR3 is 13 amino acids long. V lost 3 bases to trimming and J lost 5 bases, with 10 bases between them. Germline V CDR1 and CDR2: KGHSH, LQKENI. The CDR3 reads CASSPAGETEAFF. The DNA for the CDR3 is TGTGCCAGCTCACCTGCGGGGGAGACTGAAGCTTTCTTT.

This sequence joins TRBV24-1 and TRBJ2-1; the D call may be TRBD1 or TRBD2 (5 bases each). The CDR3 runs to 12 residues. Trimming removed 10 bases at V and 6 bases at J, with 12 bases between. Germline V gene lookup returns CDR1 KGHDR and CDR2 SFDVKD. This CDR3 reads CATGTRLNEQFF. The CDR3 DNA follows: TGTGCCACTGGGACCCGCCTCAATGAGCAGTTCTTC.

The chain employs TRBV12-3 or TRBV12-4 and TRBJ2-7, with 9 bases identical to TRBD1. J lost 11 bases, V lost 5 bases, and 4 bases had no gene match. The CDR3 spans 11 residues. CDR3: CASSLGQGKYF. CDR3 coding DNA: TGTGCCAGCAGTCTCGGACAGGGGAAGTACTTC.

This clone turned up a few times. This chain connects TRBV5-1 to TRBJ2-7; TRBD1 matches 7 bases. CDR1 and CDR2 (germline): SGHRS, YFSETQ. V shed 4 bases and J 9 bases; nucleotides not matched to a gene: 13. The length of the CDR3 is 14 residues. CDR3 region: CASSPKPEQGRQYF. The CDR3 DNA sequence: TGCGCCAGCAGCCCCAAACCTGAACAGGGGCGGCAGTACTTC.

As DNA, the CDR3 is TGTGCCAGCAGTACAGGACAGGGCTATCAGCCCCAGCATTTT. Its protein product is CASSTGQGYQPQHF. The V gene is TRBV6-6, the J gene TRBJ1-5; 8 nucleotides match TRBD1. The V gene end was trimmed by 5 bases and the J gene end by 5 bases; junction bases not matched to a gene: 5. Germline CDR1 is MNHNY and CDR2 is SVGAGI (reference sequence). The CDR3 extends over 14 amino acids.

The chain couples TRBV5-1 to TRBJ1-2; D remains unclear. V was clipped by 7 bases and J by 7 bases, with 11 bases between them. Germline V gene sequence: CDR1 SGHRS, CDR2 YFSETQ. CDR3 length: 11 amino acids. CDR3 in amino acids: CASGVSGGYTF. CDR3 DNA sequence: TGCGCCAGCGGGGTATCGGGTGGCTACACCTTC. Looking up the rest from reference TRBV5-1 and TRBJ1-2 gives the full variable domain: KAGVTQTPRYLIKTRGQQVTLSCSPISGHRSVSWYQQTPGQGLQFLFEYFSETQRNKGNFPGRFSGRQFSNSRSEMNVSTLELGDSALYLCASGVSGGYTFGSGTRLTVV.

This chain links TRBV10-2 with TRBJ2-7; 10 bases align to TRBD2. The junction had 5 bases not matched to a gene; V was cut back by 7 bases and J by 2 bases. CDR3 length: 14 residues. Germline V gene lookup returns CDR1 WSHSY and CDR2 SAAADI. CDR3 protein: CASTWTSGTYEQYF. The DNA of the CDR3 is TGCGCCAGCACCTGGACTAGCGGAACCTACGAGCAGTACTTC.

The chain couples TRBV19 to TRBJ1-3; 7 bases align to TRBD1. This CDR3 contains 13 residues. From germline, CDR1 is LNHDA and CDR2 SQIVND (reference sequence). V was clipped by 3 bases and J by 5 bases; unmatched bases: 1. CDR3 amino acids: CASSMGQRNTIYF. CDR3 nucleotide sequence: TGTGCCAGTAGTATGGGACAGAGAAACACCATATATTTT.

This chain links TRBV4-1 with TRBJ2-3, with TRBD1 matching 10 bases. V dropped 1 base and J dropped 4; count of bases not matched to a gene: 17. This CDR3 is built from 20 residues. Germline lookup yields CDR1 MGHRA and CDR2 YSYEKL. The CDR3 DNA sequence: TGCGCCAGCAGCCAAGTTCGAGCGGGGTACGACAGGGGGCAATCAGATACGCAGTATTTT. It yields the protein CASSQVRAGYDRGQSDTQYF.

The chain combines TRBV7-9 with TRBJ2-1, with 7 bases aligning to TRBD1. The CDR3 is 16 residues long. From germline, CDR1 is SEHNR and CDR2 FQNEAQ (reference sequence). Trimming cost V 5 bases and J 2 bases; bases outside gene matches: 9. The CDR3 region has the DNA TGTGCCAGCAGCCACCACAGGGGCCCTCCCTACAATGAGCAGTTCTTC. Protein sequence: CASSHHRGPPYNEQFF.

The chain is built from TRBV3-1 (or the pseudogene TRBV3-2) and TRBJ1-1; no firm D call. The V gene lost 4 bases and the J gene lost 2 bases, with 8 bases spanning the gap. The germline CDR1 and CDR2 sequences are LGHDT and YNNKEL (reference sequence). The CDR3 extends over 13 amino acids. The CDR3 DNA sequence: TGTGCCAGCAGCCCCTTCACCAACACTGAAGCTTTCTTT. Its translation is CASSPFTNTEAFF.